Included here is one T cell receptor (beta chain) sequence, with context. Using immunoSEQ multiplex PCR, the repertoire was profiled, and TCRdb retains in-frame clones only, with some absent. The data contain 150,000 to 160,000 clones, around 90% of them singletons. The data stem from a study of blood T cell repertoires in COVID-19. Study context: Samples taken during acute and convalescent COVID-19 were collected in the United States, Italy and Spain. T cells, B-cell-depleted T cells, or PBMCs supplied cDNA or gDNA.

The CDR3 loop spans 15 amino acids. V shed 0 bases and J 6 bases; nucleotides not matched to a gene: 5. Germline CDR1 and CDR2: SGDLS and YYNGEE. This sequence joins TRBV9 and TRBJ2-1; 8 bases line up with TRBD2. The source of this sequence is a man aged 50-59 years with acute or convalescent COVID-19. The sample taken for sequencing was peripheral blood. The CDR3 nucleotides are TGTGCCAGCAGCGTAGGGAGCGGGAGCCCCAATGAGCAGTTCTTC. Amino acids: CASSVGSGSPNEQFF.